This T cell receptor beta chain was captured by sequencing in a study of blood T cell repertoires in COVID-19. The V gene end was trimmed by 5 bases and the J gene end by 5 bases; junction bases not matched to a gene: 7. This CDR3 has 15 residues. CDR1 is MNHEY, CDR2 SMNVEV, per germline (reference sequence). In this sample, this clone turned up once. Sequenced by immunoSEQ multiplex PCR; TCRdb stores in-frame clones only, minus some. The sample holds approximately 240,000 clones, 79% seen once. The source material was peripheral blood. The chain has TRBV27 and TRBJ2-7, with 12 nucleotides matching TRBD1. The receptor was derived from a woman between 40 and 55 years old with active or convalescent COVID-19. The CDR3 DNA sequence: TGTGCCAGCAGTGGAAGGGGACAGGGGGCTCACGAGCAGTACTTC. It specifies CASSGRGQGAHEQYF.